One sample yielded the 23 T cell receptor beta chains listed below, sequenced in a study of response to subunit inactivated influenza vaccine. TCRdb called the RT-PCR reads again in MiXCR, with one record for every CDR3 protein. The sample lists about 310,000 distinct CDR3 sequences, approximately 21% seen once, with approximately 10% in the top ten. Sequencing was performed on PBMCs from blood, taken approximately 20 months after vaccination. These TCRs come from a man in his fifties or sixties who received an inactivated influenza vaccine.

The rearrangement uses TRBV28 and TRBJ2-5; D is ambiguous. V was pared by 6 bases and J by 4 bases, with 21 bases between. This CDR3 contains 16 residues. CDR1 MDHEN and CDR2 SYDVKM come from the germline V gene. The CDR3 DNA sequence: TGTGCCAGCAGCTCCCCCCCGGCCAAAGCAGGAGAGACCCAGTACTTC. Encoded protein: CASSSPPAKAGETQYF.

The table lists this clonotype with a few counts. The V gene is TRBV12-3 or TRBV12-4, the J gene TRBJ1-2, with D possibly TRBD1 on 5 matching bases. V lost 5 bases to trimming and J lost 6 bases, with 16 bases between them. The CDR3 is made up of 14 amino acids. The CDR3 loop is CASSPQGGRNGYTF. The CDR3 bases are TGTGCCAGCAGTCCTCAGGGTGGACGAAATGGCTACACCTTC.

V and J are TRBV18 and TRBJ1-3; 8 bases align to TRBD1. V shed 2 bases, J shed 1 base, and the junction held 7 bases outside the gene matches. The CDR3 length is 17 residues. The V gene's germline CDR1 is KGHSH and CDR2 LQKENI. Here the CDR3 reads CASSPGSGQASGNTIYF. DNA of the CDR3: TGTGCCAGCTCACCAGGCTCGGGACAGGCATCTGGAAACACCATATATTTT.

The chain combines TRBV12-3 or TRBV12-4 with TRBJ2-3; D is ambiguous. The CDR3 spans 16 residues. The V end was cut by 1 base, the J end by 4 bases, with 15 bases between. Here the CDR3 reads CASSLVGSRASDTQYF. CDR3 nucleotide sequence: TGTGCCAGCAGTTTAGTTGGTAGCCGGGCTTCAGATACGCAGTATTTT.

In DNA, the CDR3 is TGTGCCAGCAGTTCTTGGACAAGGCGCACAGATACGCAGTATTTT. It encodes CASSSWTRRTDTQYF. The chain links TRBV27 to TRBJ2-3; the D gene is possibly TRBD1 (5 bases). The CDR3 has 15 amino acids. V was trimmed by 4 bases and J by 1 base, leaving 12 bases between them. Per the germline V gene, CDR1 is MNHEY and CDR2 is SMNVEV (reference sequence).

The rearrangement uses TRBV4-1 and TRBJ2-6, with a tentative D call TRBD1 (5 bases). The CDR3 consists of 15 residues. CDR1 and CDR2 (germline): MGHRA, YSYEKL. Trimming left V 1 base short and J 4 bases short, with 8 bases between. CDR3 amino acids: CASSQGGLGANVLTF. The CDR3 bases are TGCGCCAGCAGCCAAGGGGGCTTGGGGGCCAACGTCCTGACTTTC.

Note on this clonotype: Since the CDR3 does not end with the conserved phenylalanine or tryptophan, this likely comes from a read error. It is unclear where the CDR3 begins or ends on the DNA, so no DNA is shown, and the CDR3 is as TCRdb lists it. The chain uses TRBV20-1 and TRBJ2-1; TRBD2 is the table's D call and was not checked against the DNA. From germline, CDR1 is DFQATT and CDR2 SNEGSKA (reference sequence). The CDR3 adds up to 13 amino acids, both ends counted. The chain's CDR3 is CSARDPVTSKSTI.

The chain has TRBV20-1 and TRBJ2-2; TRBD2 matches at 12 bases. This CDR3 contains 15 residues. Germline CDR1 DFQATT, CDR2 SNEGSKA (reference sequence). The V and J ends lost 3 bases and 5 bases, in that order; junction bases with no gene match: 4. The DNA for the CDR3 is TGCAGTGCTAGGAAACTAGCGGGGGGTACCGGGGAGCTGTTTTTT. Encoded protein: CSARKLAGGTGELFF.

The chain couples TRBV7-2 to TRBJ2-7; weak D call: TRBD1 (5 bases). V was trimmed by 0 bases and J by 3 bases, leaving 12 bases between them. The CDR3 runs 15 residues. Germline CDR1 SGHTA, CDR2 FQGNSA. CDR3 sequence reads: CASSLAPWQGYEQYF. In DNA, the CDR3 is TGTGCCAGCAGCTTAGCGCCATGGCAGGGCTACGAGCAGTACTTC. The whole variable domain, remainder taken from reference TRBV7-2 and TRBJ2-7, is GAGVSQSPSNKVTEKGKDVELRCDPISGHTALYWYRQSLGQGLEFLIYFQGNSAPDKSGLPSDRFSAERTGGSVSTLTIQRTQQEDSAVYLCASSLAPWQGYEQYFGPGTRLTVT.

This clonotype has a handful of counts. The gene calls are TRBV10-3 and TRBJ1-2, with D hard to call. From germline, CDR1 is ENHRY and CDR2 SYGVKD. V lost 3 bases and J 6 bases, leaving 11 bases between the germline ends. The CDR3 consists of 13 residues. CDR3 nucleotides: TGTGCCATCAGTGATAGGAGCTCTCATGGCTACACCTTC. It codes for CAISDRSSHGYTF.

The CDR3 loop is CASSQDRAGTSLVTDTQYF. CDR3 DNA: TGTGCCAGCAGCCAAGATCGGGCCGGCACTAGCTTGGTGACAGATACGCAGTATTTT. The rearrangement links TRBV4-2 to TRBJ2-3, with D possibly matching TRBD2 (6 bases). The CDR3 sequence is 19 residues long. The germline CDR1 and CDR2 sequences are LGHNA and YNFKEQ. V lost 0 bases to trimming and J lost 3 bases, with 22 bases between them.

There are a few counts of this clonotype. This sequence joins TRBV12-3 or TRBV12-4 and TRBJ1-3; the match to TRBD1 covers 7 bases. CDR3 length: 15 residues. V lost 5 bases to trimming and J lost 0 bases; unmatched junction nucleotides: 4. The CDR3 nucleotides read TGTGCCAGCAGTGCGGGACAGATCTCTGGAAACACCATATATTTT. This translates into CASSAGQISGNTIYF.

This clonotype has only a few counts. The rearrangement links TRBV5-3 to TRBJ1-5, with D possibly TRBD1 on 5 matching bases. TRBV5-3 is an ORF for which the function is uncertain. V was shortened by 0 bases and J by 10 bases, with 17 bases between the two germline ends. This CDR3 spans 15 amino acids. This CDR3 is CARSLAGTGICPQHF. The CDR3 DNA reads TGTGCCAGAAGCTTGGCTGGGACGGGTATCTGCCCCCAGCATTTT.

CDR3 amino acids: CASSLYGQPNQPQHF. The DNA of the CDR3 is TGTGCCAGCAGCTTGTACGGACAGCCCAATCAGCCCCAGCATTTT. The rearrangement links TRBV5-6 to TRBJ1-5; maybe TRBD1 (6 bases). Trimming removed 1 base at V and 3 bases at J, with 11 bases between. This CDR3 is 15 amino acids long. Germline V gene sequence: CDR1 SGHDT, CDR2 YYEEEE.

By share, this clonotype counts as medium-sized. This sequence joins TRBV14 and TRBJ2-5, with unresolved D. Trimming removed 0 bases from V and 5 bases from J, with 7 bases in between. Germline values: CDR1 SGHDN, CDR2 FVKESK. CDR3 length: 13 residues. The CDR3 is CASSQDGYETQYF. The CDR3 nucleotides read TGTGCCAGCAGCCAAGATGGGTACGAGACCCAGTACTTC.

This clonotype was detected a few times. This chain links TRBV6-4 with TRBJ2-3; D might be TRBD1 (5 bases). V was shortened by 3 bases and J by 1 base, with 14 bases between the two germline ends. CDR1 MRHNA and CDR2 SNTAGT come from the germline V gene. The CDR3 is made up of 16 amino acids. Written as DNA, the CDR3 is TGTGCCAGCAGTGAAACGTATGGGGCTCGCACAGATACGCAGTATTTT. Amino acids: CASSETYGARTDTQYF.

CDR3: CASSWAAGGFYNEQFF. The CDR3 DNA reads TGTGCCAGCAGCTGGGCAGCGGGGGGGTTCTACAATGAGCAGTTCTTC. The rearrangement links TRBV5-6 to TRBJ2-1; 10 nucleotides agree with TRBD2. This CDR3 has 16 amino acids. Per germline, CDR1 SGHDT and CDR2 YYEEEE. Germline trimming cut 3 bases from V and 3 bases from J; bases unmatched to any gene: 6.

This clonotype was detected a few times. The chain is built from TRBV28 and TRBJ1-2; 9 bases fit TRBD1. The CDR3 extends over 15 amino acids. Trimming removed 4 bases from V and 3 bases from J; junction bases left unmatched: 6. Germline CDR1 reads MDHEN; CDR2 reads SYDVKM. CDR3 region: CASSSGQGNHYGYTF. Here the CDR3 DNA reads TGTGCCAGCAGTTCGGGACAGGGCAATCACTATGGCTACACCTTC.

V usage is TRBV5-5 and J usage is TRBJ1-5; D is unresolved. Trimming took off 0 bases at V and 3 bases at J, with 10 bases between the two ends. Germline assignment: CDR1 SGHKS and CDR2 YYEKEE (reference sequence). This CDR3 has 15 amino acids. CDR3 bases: TGTGCCAGCAGCTTGGGGGCGGCAGACAATCAGCCCCAGCATTTT. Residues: CASSLGAADNQPQHF.

CDR3 residues: CSARSGTVSLYEQYF. CDR3 in DNA: TGCAGTGCTAGATCCGGGACGGTTAGTCTCTACGAGCAGTACTTC. The chain recombines TRBV20-1 with TRBJ2-7, with D possibly being TRBD1 or TRBD2 (5 bases each). The V and J ends lost 2 bases and 3 bases respectively, with 17 bases between them. The CDR3 totals 15 residues. Germline lookup yields CDR1 DFQATT and CDR2 SNEGSKA (reference sequence).

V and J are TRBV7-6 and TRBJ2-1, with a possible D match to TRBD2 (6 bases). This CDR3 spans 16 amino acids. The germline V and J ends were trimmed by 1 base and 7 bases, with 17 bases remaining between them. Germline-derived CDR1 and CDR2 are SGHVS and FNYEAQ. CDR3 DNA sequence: TGTGCCAGCAGCTTAGGTTGGGGGGTTGGTATGAATGAGCAGTTCTTC. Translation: CASSLGWGVGMNEQFF.

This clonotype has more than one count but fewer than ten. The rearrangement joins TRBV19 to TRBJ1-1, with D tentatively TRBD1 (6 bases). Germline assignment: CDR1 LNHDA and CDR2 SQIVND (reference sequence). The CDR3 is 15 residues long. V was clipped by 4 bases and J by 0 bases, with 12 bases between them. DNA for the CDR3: TGTGCCAGTAGTAGGGGGACACCCATGAACACTGAAGCTTTCTTT. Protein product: CASSRGTPMNTEAFF.

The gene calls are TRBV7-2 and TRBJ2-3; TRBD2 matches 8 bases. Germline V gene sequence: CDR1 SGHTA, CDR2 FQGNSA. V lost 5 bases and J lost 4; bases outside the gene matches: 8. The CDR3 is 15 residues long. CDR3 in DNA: TGTGCCAGCAGCACAGCGTCGGGGGGGCCAGATACGCAGTATTTT. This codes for CASSTASGGPDTQYF. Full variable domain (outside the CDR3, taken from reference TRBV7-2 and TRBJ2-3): GAGVSQSPSNKVTEKGKDVELRCDPISGHTALYWYRQSLGQGLEFLIYFQGNSAPDKSGLPSDRFSAERTGGSVSTLTIQRTQQEDSAVYLCASSTASGGPDTQYFGPGTRLTVL.